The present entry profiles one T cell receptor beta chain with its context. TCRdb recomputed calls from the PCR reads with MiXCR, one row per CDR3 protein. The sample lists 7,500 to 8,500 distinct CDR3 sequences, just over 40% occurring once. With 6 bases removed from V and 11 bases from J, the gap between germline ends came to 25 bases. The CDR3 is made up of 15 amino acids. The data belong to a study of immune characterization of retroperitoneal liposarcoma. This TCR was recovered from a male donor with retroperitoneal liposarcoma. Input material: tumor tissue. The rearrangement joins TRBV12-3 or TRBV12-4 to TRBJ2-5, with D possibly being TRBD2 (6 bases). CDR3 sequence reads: CASRLELAPIGEQYF. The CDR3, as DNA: TGTGCCAGCAGACTTGAACTAGCACCGATTGGTGAGCAGTACTTC.